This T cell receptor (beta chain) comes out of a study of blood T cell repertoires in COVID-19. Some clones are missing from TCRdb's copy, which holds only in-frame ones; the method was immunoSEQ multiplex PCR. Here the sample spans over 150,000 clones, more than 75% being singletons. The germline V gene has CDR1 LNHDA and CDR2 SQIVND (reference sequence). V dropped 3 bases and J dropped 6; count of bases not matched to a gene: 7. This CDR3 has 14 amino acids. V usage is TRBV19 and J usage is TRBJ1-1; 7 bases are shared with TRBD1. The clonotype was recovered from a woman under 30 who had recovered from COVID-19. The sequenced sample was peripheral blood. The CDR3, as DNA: TGTGCCAGTAGTATTGGGACAGATACCCCTGAAGCTTTCTTT. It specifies CASSIGTDTPEAFF.